This entry lists 7 T cell receptor beta chains sequenced from one sample in a study of cytomegalovirus exposure and HLA in healthy donors (dated by TCRdb to 2015 to 2018). Library prep was done by the immunoSEQ multiplex PCR assay. For the multiplex PCR, a mixture combining 60 forward primers for TCR Vbeta segments and 13 reverse primers for TCR Jbeta segments was used. TCRdb obtained this table from immuneACCESS and retained in-frame rearrangements with V and J assigned. These tables miss some clones; where compared with another copy, unresolved V genes account for less than half of the shortfall, and the remainder is unexplained. The sample table records fewer than 130,000 clones; roughly 78% of these occur just once. The ten largest clones capture 3% to 4% of the sample. The specimen was PBMCs. These receptors came from a woman aged 40 to 50 in good health and CMV-seronegative.

This sequence joins TRBV18 and TRBJ2-1; D is tentatively TRBD1 or TRBD2 (7 bases each). The CDR3 is made up of 14 amino acids. Germline V gives CDR1 KGHSH, CDR2 LQKENI. The V end lost 6 bases, the J end lost 7 bases, and 16 bases lay between the germline ends. Here the CDR3 reads CASSPGGDGNEQFF. The CDR3, as DNA: TGTGCCAGCTCTCCAGGGGGGGACGGTAATGAGCAGTTCTTC.

The V gene is TRBV10-3, the J gene TRBJ1-2, with D maybe TRBD1 (6 bases). The CDR3 loop spans 14 amino acids. V lost 3 bases and J 2 bases, leaving 10 bases between the germline ends. In germline, CDR1 is ENHRY, CDR2 SYGVKD. In nucleotides, the CDR3 is TGTGCCATCAGTGACAAGGACAGAAACTATGGCTACACCTTC. Residues: CAISDKDRNYGYTF.

The rearrangement joins TRBV28 to TRBJ2-3, with D unclear. Germline-derived CDR1 and CDR2 are MDHEN and SYDVKM. V lost 4 bases, J lost 6 bases, and 5 bases lay in between. The CDR3 covers 11 residues. CDR3 in amino acids: CASSWRDTQYF. CDR3 sequence (DNA): TGTGCCAGCAGTTGGCGGGATACGCAGTATTTT.

CDR3 amino acids: CSVERPTGVADTQYF. CDR3 DNA sequence: TGCAGCGTTGAGAGGCCTACAGGGGTCGCCGATACGCAGTATTTT. The rearrangement uses TRBV29-1 and TRBJ2-3; 7 bases are a match to TRBD1. Germline V gene data show CDR1 as SQVTM and CDR2 as ANQGSEA. V dropped 3 bases and J dropped 6; count of bases not matched to a gene: 12. The length of the CDR3 is 15 residues.

This chain connects TRBV18 to TRBJ1-5; maybe TRBD1 (6 bases). With 0 bases removed from V and 4 bases from J, the gap between germline ends came to 10 bases. The CDR3 extends over 15 amino acids. The V gene's germline CDR1 is KGHSH and CDR2 LQKENI. Written as DNA, the CDR3 is TGTGCCAGCTCACCACCGGGGGCCGGAAATCAGCCCCAGCATTTT. Amino acids: CASSPPGAGNQPQHF.

This chain uses TRBV28 with TRBJ2-1; D is possibly TRBD2 (6 bases). Germline V gene sequence: CDR1 MDHEN, CDR2 SYDVKM. The V and J ends lost 6 bases and 1 base respectively, with 16 bases between them. This CDR3 has 16 residues. CDR3 loop: CASSPSGGESYNEQFF. The CDR3 nucleotides are TGTGCCAGCAGCCCTTCCGGCGGGGAGTCCTACAATGAGCAGTTCTTC.

The V call is TRBV28, the J call TRBJ2-1; TRBD2 matches 13 bases. The CDR3 is 13 residues long. J was trimmed by 13 bases and V by 10 bases; bases with no gene match: 10. CDR1 is MDHEN, CDR2 SYDVKM, per germline. CDR3 amino acids: CATRLAGGPEQFF. For the CDR3, the DNA is TGTGCCACGAGACTAGCGGGGGGTCCCGAACAGTTCTTC.